This passage covers 6 T cell receptor beta chains from one sample sequenced in a study of shared clonotypes between healthy human individuals (dated by TCRdb to the early 2020s). Receptor amplification or capture employed the immunoSEQ multiplex PCR assay. TCRdb limited this immuneACCESS table to in-frame rearrangements with V and J called. A share of clones is missing; checked studies link under half to unresolved V genes, and the rest is unexplained. Here the sample has roughly 700,000 clones; roughly 70% occur a single time. Clones ranked in the top ten supply over 1.5% of the sample. The sample consisted of memory CD4+ T cells sorted from blood. The sample's cell subset or site label, in plain terms: CD45RA-negative fraction. The receptors shown here come from a woman younger than 45 in good health.

This chain connects TRBV2 to TRBJ1-2, with D uncertain. Germline CDR1 reads SNHLY; CDR2 reads FYNNEI. The CDR3 length is 15 residues. V was trimmed by 6 bases and J by 4 bases, leaving 18 bases between them. DNA of the CDR3: TGTGCCAGCAGCCCCCGGGGAGGGTCGGGCTATGGCTACACCTTC. This sequence encodes CASSPRGGSGYGYTF. Supplemented by reference TRBV2 and TRBJ1-2, the full variable domain reads EPEVTQTPSHQVTQMGQEVILRCVPISNHLYFYWYRQILGQKVEFLVSFYNNEISEKSEIFDDQFSVERPDGSNFTLKIRSTKLEDSAMYFCASSPRGGSGYGYTFGSGTRLTVV.

This chain joins TRBV7-8 and TRBJ2-5; D is ambiguous. The CDR3 spans 13 residues. V was shortened by 6 bases and J by 2 bases, with 10 bases between the two germline ends. CDR1 and CDR2 from the germline V gene are SGHVS and FQNEAQ. In nucleotides, the CDR3 is TGTGCCAGCAGTCTCGGCGAACAAGAGACCCAGTACTTC. This translates into CASSLGEQETQYF.

The genes are TRBV4-2 and TRBJ2-5; 8 bases are a match to TRBD1. V dropped 8 bases and J dropped 1; count of bases not matched to a gene: 9. Germline CDR1 reads LGHNA; CDR2 reads YNFKEQ. The CDR3 is 15 amino acids. Here the CDR3 reads CASRGFGQGQETQYF. CDR3 nucleotides: TGTGCCAGCCGGGGATTCGGACAGGGCCAAGAGACCCAGTACTTC.

The chain has TRBV19 and TRBJ2-1, with TRBD2 as a possible D gene (6 bases). CDR1 LNHDA and CDR2 SQIVND come from the germline V gene (reference sequence). The CDR3 runs 16 residues. The V gene lost 7 bases and the J gene lost 0 bases, with 16 bases spanning the gap. The CDR3 loop reads CASIPSWGGSYNEQFF. The CDR3 DNA is TGTGCCAGTATCCCTAGCTGGGGAGGCTCCTACAATGAGCAGTTCTTC.

J is TRBJ2-1 and V is TRBV7-9, with TRBD2 identical over 8 bases. The CDR3 is made up of 12 amino acids. The V segment lost 8 bases and the J segment 9 bases; nucleotides outside the gene matches: 6. Germline assignment: CDR1 SEHNR and CDR2 FQNEAQ (reference sequence). CDR3 coding DNA: TGTGCCAGCGGGACTAGTACTGGTGAGCAGTTCTTC. Its protein product is CASGTSTGEQFF.

This chain joins TRBV5-6 and TRBJ2-1, with 8 bases matching TRBD2. J was trimmed by 0 bases and V by 3 bases; bases with no gene match: 2. Germline V gene data show CDR1 as SGHDT and CDR2 as YYEEEE. CDR3 length: 15 amino acids. DNA of the CDR3: TGTGCCAGCAGCTCCAGCGGGAGCTCCTACAATGAGCAGTTCTTC. Protein sequence: CASSSSGSSYNEQFF.